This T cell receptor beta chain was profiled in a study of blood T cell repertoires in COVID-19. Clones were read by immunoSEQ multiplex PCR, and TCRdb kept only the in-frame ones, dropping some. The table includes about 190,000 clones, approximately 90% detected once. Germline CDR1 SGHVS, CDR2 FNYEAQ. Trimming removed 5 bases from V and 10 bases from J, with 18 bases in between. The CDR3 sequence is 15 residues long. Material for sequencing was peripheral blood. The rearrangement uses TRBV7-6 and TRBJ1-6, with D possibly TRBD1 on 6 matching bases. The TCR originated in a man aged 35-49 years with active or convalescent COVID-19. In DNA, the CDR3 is TGTGCCAGCAGCCCAGGGGCGGAGCGTTGGTCACCCCTCCACTTT. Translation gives CASSPGAERWSPLHF.